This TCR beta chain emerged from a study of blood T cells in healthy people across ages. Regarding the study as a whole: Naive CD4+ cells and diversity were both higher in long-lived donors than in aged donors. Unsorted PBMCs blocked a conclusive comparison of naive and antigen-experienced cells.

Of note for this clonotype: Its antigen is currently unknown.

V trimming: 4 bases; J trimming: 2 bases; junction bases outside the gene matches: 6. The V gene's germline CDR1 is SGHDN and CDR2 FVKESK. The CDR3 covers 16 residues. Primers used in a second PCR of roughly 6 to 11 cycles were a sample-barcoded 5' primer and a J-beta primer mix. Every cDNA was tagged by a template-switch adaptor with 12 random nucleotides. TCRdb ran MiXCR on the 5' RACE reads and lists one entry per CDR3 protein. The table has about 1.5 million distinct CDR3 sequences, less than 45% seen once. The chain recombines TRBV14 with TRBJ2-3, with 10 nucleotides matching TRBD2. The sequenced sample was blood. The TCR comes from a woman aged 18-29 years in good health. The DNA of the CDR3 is TGTGCCAGCAGCCCTACTAGCGGGGTCCTCACAGATACGCAGTATTTT. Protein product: CASSPTSGVLTDTQYF.